This T cell receptor beta chain was documented in a study of T cell responses to AZD1222 COVID-19 vaccine. Second-dose recipients at about 4 or about 12 weeks were treated as one pooled group. CDR3 length: 14 residues. The V end lost 0 bases, the J end lost 0 bases, and 6 bases lay between the germline ends. Germline CDR1 SGHRS, CDR2 YFSETQ. With respect to this clone: The antigen remains undetermined.

Study outcomes and limitations: Spike-specific TCRs gained breadth and depth after people received two AZD1222 doses. A mostly white British donor set with more females was recruited, and clonal diversity was possibly underestimated. Repertoires were obtained solely post-peak T cell response.

The protocol was immunoSEQ multiplex PCR, while the TCRdb copy is restricted to in-frame clones and leaves out a portion. The sample holds approximately 120,000 clones, 70% to 90% seen once. This chain connects TRBV5-1 to TRBJ1-1, with D unresolved. The specimen comprised peripheral blood, sampled 28 days after the second AZD1222 dose. This clonotype was obtained from an adult who received the AZD1222 COVID-19 vaccine. CDR3 residues: CASSLGEMNTEAFF. The CDR3 region has the DNA TGCGCCAGCAGCTTGGGAGAAATGAACACTGAAGCTTTCTTT.